This T cell receptor beta chain was identified during a study of cytomegalovirus exposure and HLA in healthy donors. General study results and limits: It was around 160 TCR beta chains that were listed as cytomegalovirus-associated.

To note about this clone: Its specificity is not known.

The study ran its PCR with 60 Vbeta and 13 Jbeta primers. Generated by immunoSEQ multiplex PCR, the TCRdb table keeps only in-frame clones and is missing some. The top ten hold roughly 2% of the sample, which has approximately 150,000 clones, over 75% seen once. The sample consisted of PBMCs. This TCR came from a human donor in good health.

The CDR3 protein is CSVGQENTGELFF. DNA for the CDR3: TGCAGCGTTGGACAGGAGAACACCGGGGAGCTGTTTTTT. This sequence joins TRBV29-1 and TRBJ2-2; D is perhaps TRBD1 (6 bases). This CDR3 has 13 residues. With 4 bases removed from V and 1 base from J, the gap between germline ends came to 7 bases. In germline, CDR1 is SQVTM, CDR2 ANQGSEA.